The 26 T cell receptor beta chains given below trace back to one sample, sequenced in a study of blood T cell repertoires in COVID-19 (dated by TCRdb to about 2020). Libraries were prepared through the immunoSEQ multiplex PCR assay. TCRdb took this table from immuneACCESS and kept in-frame rearrangements with V and J called. Such tables lack part of the clones; where checked against another copy, unresolved V genes explain under half of the gap, and the rest is unexplained. The table for this sample lists roughly 500,000 clones; about 88% of them were counted only once. Clones ranked in the top ten supply 8.3% of the sample. Material: PBMCs or T cells enriched from blood (not recorded which). The source of these receptors is a woman aged 55-70 years who had recovered from COVID-19.

This clone is a singleton in its sample. The CDR3 DNA is TGTGCCAGCAGTGATGAGTACTCTGGAAACACCATATATTTT. Protein sequence: CASSDEYSGNTIYF. The chain has TRBV6-1 and TRBJ1-3; D gene unclear. Germline V gene data show CDR1 as MNHNS and CDR2 as SASEGT. The CDR3 has 14 residues. V lost 3 bases to trimming and J lost 0 bases, with 6 bases between them.

The chain joins TRBV10-3 to TRBJ1-1; D might be TRBD1 (6 bases). Between the trimmed V and J ends, which lost 7 bases and 0 bases, there was a span of 9 bases. The CDR3 covers 13 residues. Germline CDR1 and CDR2: ENHRY and SYGVKD. Here the CDR3 reads CAITQGLNTEAFF. The DNA for the CDR3 is TGTGCCATCACCCAGGGGTTGAACACTGAAGCTTTCTTT.

V gene TRBV15 combines with J gene TRBJ1-5; tentative D call: TRBD1 (6 bases). Germline V gene sequence: CDR1 LNHNV, CDR2 YYDKDF (reference sequence). The length of the CDR3 is 15 residues. Trimming took 7 bases from V and 0 from J, leaving 13 bases between them. The DNA of the CDR3 is TGTGCCACCAAACAGGGAGACTATAGCAATCAGCCCCAGCATTTT. The encoded protein is CATKQGDYSNQPQHF.

The chain employs TRBV2 and TRBJ1-3; 9 bases line up with TRBD1. This CDR3 has 18 residues. Trimming removed 2 bases from V and 0 bases from J; junction bases left unmatched: 8. Germline V CDR1 and CDR2: SNHLY, FYNNEI. The CDR3: CASSEPGQGRYSGNTIYF. The CDR3 coding sequence is TGTGCCAGCAGTGAACCGGGACAGGGTCGATACTCTGGAAACACCATATATTTT.

The rearrangement uses TRBV4-1 and TRBJ1-1; the match to TRBD1 covers 8 bases. This CDR3 comprises 15 residues. Germline V gene lookup returns CDR1 MGHRA and CDR2 YSYEKL. J gave up 3 bases and V 0 bases, and 3 bases lay outside the gene matches. The CDR3 reads CASSQDRGPYTEAFF. CDR3 DNA: TGCGCCAGCAGCCAAGACAGGGGGCCGTACACTGAAGCTTTCTTT.

Remarks on this clone: Other DNA sequences in this sample translate to the same CDR3. The genes are TRBV11-2 and TRBJ2-1; D is perhaps TRBD2 (5 bases). This CDR3 spans 13 amino acids. CDR1 SGHAT and CDR2 FQNNGV come from the germline V gene. V lost 1 base, J lost 7 bases, and 8 bases lay in between. CDR3 region: CASSLAGGNEQFF. The CDR3 DNA is TGTGCCAGCAGCTTAGCGGGCGGGAATGAGCAGTTCTTC.

The gene calls are TRBV5-6 and TRBJ2-7, with 9 bases matching TRBD1. The junction had 8 bases not matched to a gene; V was cut back by 3 bases and J by 7 bases. The CDR3 runs to 14 residues. Looked up from germline, CDR1 is SGHDT and CDR2 is YYEEEE. The CDR3 region is CASSYRDRVREQYV. CDR3 DNA: TGTGCCAGCAGCTACCGGGACAGGGTTAGGGAGCAGTACGTC.

This clone has only one observation. V gene TRBV19 combines with J gene TRBJ2-7; 7 nucleotides agree with TRBD1. J lost 6 bases, V lost 3 bases, and 5 bases had no gene match. Germline-derived CDR1 and CDR2 are LNHDA and SQIVND (reference sequence). There are 13 residues in the CDR3. The CDR3 DNA reads as TGTGCCAGTAGTATCTCCGGGGACAGCGAGCAGTACTTC. It specifies CASSISGDSEQYF. Complete variable domain (other parts from reference TRBV19 and TRBJ2-7): DGGITQSPKYLFRKEGQNVTLSCEQNLNHDAMYWYRQDPGQGLRLIYYSQIVNDFQKGDIAEGYSVSREKKESFPLTVTSAQKNPTAFYLCASSISGDSEQYFGPGTRLTVT.

The rearrangement links TRBV14 to TRBJ1-2, with TRBD1 matching over 8 bases. The germline V gene encodes CDR1 SGHDN and CDR2 FVKESK. The CDR3 consists of 14 residues. The V gene end was trimmed by 4 bases and the J gene end by 4 bases; junction bases not matched to a gene: 5. The CDR3 loop is CASSRQGLGYGYTF. CDR3 nucleotides: TGTGCCAGCAGCCGACAGGGGCTAGGCTATGGCTACACCTTC.

This chain connects TRBV6-6 to TRBJ1-5, with D tentatively TRBD1 (5 bases). This CDR3 is built from 14 residues. The V gene lost 5 bases and the J gene lost 7 bases, with 15 bases spanning the gap. Germline V gene sequence: CDR1 MNHNY, CDR2 SVGAGI (reference sequence). The DNA of the CDR3 is TGTGCCAGCAGTGGGCAGGGCAGATTACAGCCCCAGCATTTT. Protein sequence: CASSGQGRLQPQHF.

V usage is TRBV6-2 or TRBV6-3 and J usage is TRBJ2-7, with 12 bases lining up with TRBD2. The CDR3 length is 16 residues. CDR1 and CDR2 from the germline V gene are MNHEY and SVGEGT. Germline trimming cut 5 bases from V and 2 bases from J; bases unmatched to any gene: 7. CDR3: CASSPRTSGETYEQYV. As DNA, the CDR3 is TGTGCCAGCAGTCCCCGGACTAGCGGGGAAACCTACGAGCAGTACGTC.

This clone was detected once. The V and J genes are TRBV5-1 and TRBJ2-1; 7 bases match TRBD1. Per the germline V gene, CDR1 is SGHRS and CDR2 is YFSETQ. The length of the CDR3 is 16 residues. V dropped 0 bases and J dropped 8; count of bases not matched to a gene: 11. CDR3 nucleotides: TGCGCCAGCAGCTTGGCAGGGGGAATGAGAAGGGATGAGCAGTTCTTC. Protein sequence: CASSLAGGMRRDEQFF. Full variable domain (remainder filled in from reference TRBV5-1 and TRBJ2-1): KAGVTQTPRYLIKTRGQQVTLSCSPISGHRSVSWYQQTPGQGLQFLFEYFSETQRNKGNFPGRFSGRQFSNSRSEMNVSTLELGDSALYLCASSLAGGMRRDEQFFGPGTRLTVL.

The chain carries TRBV6-1 and TRBJ1-2, with unresolved D. Deletions cut 2 bases from V and 1 base from J, with 11 bases between. Germline V gene lookup returns CDR1 MNHNS and CDR2 SASEGT. The CDR3 loop spans 15 amino acids. The CDR3 reads CASSEYAGINYGYTF. CDR3 nucleotide sequence: TGTGCCAGCAGTGAATACGCGGGGATTAACTATGGCTACACCTTC.

This chain joins TRBV5-4 and TRBJ1-6; the D is unclear. The CDR3 length is 14 residues. With 7 bases removed from V and 6 bases from J, the gap between germline ends came to 14 bases. Germline CDR1 and CDR2: SGHNT and YYREEE (reference sequence). For the CDR3, the DNA is TGTGCCAGCTCATTTCCGACATCTAATTCACCCCTCCACTTT. Amino acid sequence: CASSFPTSNSPLHF.

The rearrangement uses TRBV5-6 and TRBJ2-1, with a weak D call TRBD2 (7 bases). This CDR3 has 14 amino acids. V was pared by 5 bases and J by 9 bases, with 18 bases between. Germline V gives CDR1 SGHDT, CDR2 YYEEEE. The CDR3 protein is CASREGGAKAEQFF. CDR3 sequence (DNA): TGTGCCAGCAGAGAGGGGGGGGCCAAGGCTGAGCAGTTCTTC. The full variable domain, its missing parts supplied by reference TRBV5-6 and TRBJ2-1, is DAGVTQSPTHLIKTRGQQVTLRCSPKSGHDTVSWYQQALGQGPQFIFQYYEEEERQRGNFPDRFSGHQFPNYSSELNVNALLLGDSALYLCASREGGAKAEQFFGPGTRLTVL.

This chain links TRBV6-5 with TRBJ1-1; tentative D call: TRBD1 (5 bases). The germline CDR1 and CDR2 sequences are MNHEY and SVGAGI. Trimming took 7 bases from V and 3 from J, leaving 9 bases between them. The CDR3 sequence is 12 residues long. CDR3: CASNRGYTEAFF. The CDR3 DNA follows: TGTGCCAGCAATAGGGGATACACTGAAGCTTTCTTT.

This chain links TRBV4-1 with TRBJ1-2; TRBD1 matches 12 bases. After removal of 8 bases from V and 8 bases from J, the junction contained 18 bases not matched to a gene. The CDR3 totals 17 residues. Per germline, CDR1 MGHRA and CDR2 YSYEKL. In DNA form, the CDR3 reads TGCGCCAGCCGATCCCTATTCCAGGGACAGGGGGCGATAGGCTACACCTTC. Its translation: CASRSLFQGQGAIGYTF.

This chain joins TRBV10-2 and TRBJ2-3; 7 bases line up with TRBD2. This CDR3 contains 13 residues. V dropped 3 bases and J dropped 6; count of bases not matched to a gene: 3. The germline gives CDR1 WSHSY, CDR2 SAAADI. CDR3 coding DNA: TGCGCCAGCAGTGACCCCGGGAGGGATACGCAGTATTTT. This sequence encodes CASSDPGRDTQYF.

This clone was counted a few times. This rearrangement joins TRBV6-5 to TRBJ1-2, with TRBD1 identical over 10 bases. The germline V gene has CDR1 MNHEY and CDR2 SVGAGI. Trimming at V came to 10 bases and at J to 3 bases, leaving 11 bases not matched to a gene. The length of the CDR3 is 15 residues. The CDR3 here is CANSGVTGGDYGYTF. CDR3 nucleotides: TGTGCCAACTCGGGGGTGACAGGGGGCGACTATGGCTACACCTTC.

The chain is built from TRBV2 and TRBJ2-3; 13 bases line up with TRBD2. There are 14 residues in the CDR3. Losses at the gene ends were 6 bases for V and 11 bases for J; bases not matched to a gene: 8. Germline V CDR1 and CDR2: SNHLY, FYNNEI. CDR3 bases: TGTGCCAGCAGCCTTGGGACTAGCGGGGCAAGGCAGTATTTT. It specifies CASSLGTSGARQYF.

The chain employs TRBV5-6 and TRBJ2-7; tentative D call: TRBD1 (6 bases). The CDR3 totals 13 residues. From germline, CDR1 is SGHDT and CDR2 YYEEEE. The ends were cut back, 1 base at V and 5 bases at J, with 10 bases in the middle. CDR3 sequence reads: CASSLTGSHEQYF. The CDR3 bases are TGTGCCAGCAGCTTGACAGGGAGCCACGAGCAGTACTTC.

V and J are TRBV4-1 and TRBJ1-5; no firm D call. This CDR3 has 15 residues. V was trimmed by 0 bases and J by 2 bases, leaving 8 bases between them. Germline values: CDR1 MGHRA, CDR2 YSYEKL. Written as DNA, the CDR3 is TGCGCCAGCAGCCAAGACCCTGGAGGCAATCAGCCCCAGCATTTT. Amino acid sequence: CASSQDPGGNQPQHF.

This clone showed up just a few times. The chain links TRBV11-3 to TRBJ1-6, with D maybe TRBD1 (5 bases). This CDR3 has 13 residues. Germline V gene sequence: CDR1 SGHNT, CDR2 YENEEA. Trimming removed 1 base at V and 9 bases at J, with 7 bases between. CDR3 sequence: CASSLGGVSPLHF. CDR3 DNA sequence: TGTGCCAGCAGCTTAGGGGGGGTTTCACCCCTCCACTTT.

This sequence joins TRBV16 and TRBJ2-3; D unresolved. Trimming stripped 2 bases from V and 4 bases from J, with 13 bases between. CDR3 length: 15 amino acids. Germline values: CDR1 KGHSY, CDR2 FQNENV. The CDR3 DNA is TGTGCCAGCAGCCAACGTAACCCGAGCGCAGATACGCAGTATTTT. It yields the protein CASSQRNPSADTQYF.

The CDR3: CASSPDRGDEQYV. In DNA, the CDR3 is TGTGCCAGCAGCCCGGACAGGGGCGACGAGCAGTACGTC. The chain employs TRBV11-2 and TRBJ2-7, with TRBD1 matching 9 bases. This CDR3 has 13 amino acids. The V gene's germline CDR1 is SGHAT and CDR2 FQNNGV. J gave up 5 bases and V 5 bases, and 4 bases lay outside the gene matches.

This clone was observed a few times. This chain joins TRBV7-2 and TRBJ1-5, with D possibly being TRBD1 (6 bases). With 3 bases removed from V and 7 bases from J, the gap between germline ends came to 16 bases. Germline assignment: CDR1 SGHTA and CDR2 FQGNSA. The CDR3 sequence is 15 residues long. CDR3: CASSFQQGSHQPQHF. The CDR3 coding sequence is TGTGCCAGCAGCTTCCAACAGGGTTCCCACCAGCCCCAGCATTTT.